The subject of this entry is one T cell receptor (beta chain). The CDR3 loop spans 14 amino acids. Germline assignment: CDR1 SGHRS and CDR2 YFSETQ. Trimming pared 4 bases from V and 5 bases from J, leaving 14 bases between. Original handling: Amplification of reference gene primers was used by the study to estimate nucleated cell counts. TCRdb's table, derived via immunoSEQ multiplex PCR, lists solely in-frame clones and lacks some. That table is the source of V, J and clone size, and D and trimming were worked out from the DNA. This sample has approximately 290,000 clones, with around 85% found just once. This sample was included in a study of blood T cell repertoires in COVID-19. Study-level information: In each case, the material was cDNA or gDNA derived from T cells, B-cell-depleted T cells, or PBMCs.

Two negative PCRs, clearance, or symptom resolution were required of recovered Cohort 3 donors. The receptor was isolated from a woman aged 25 to 39 who had recovered from COVID-19. This rearrangement joins TRBV5-1 to TRBJ2-3; D might be TRBD2 (6 bases). The sequencing sample was made of PBMCs or T cells enriched from blood (not recorded which). CDR3 sequence (DNA): TGCGCCAGCAGCCCGGGGGTACGGAAAGATACGCAGTATTTT. Its translation is CASSPGVRKDTQYF.